Listed below are T cell receptor beta chains from one sample, sequenced in a study of blood T cell repertoires in COVID-19. Only in-frame clones appear in the TCRdb table, and some are missing; sequencing was by immunoSEQ multiplex PCR. The sample yields over 100,000 clones, around 86% seen once. Sequencing was performed on peripheral blood. These receptors originate from an elderly man with acute or convalescent COVID-19. CDR3s include the opening cysteine and the closing phenylalanine or tryptophan. A D gene is named only where the DNA matches it firmly. Clone size is given for some rows only: seen once, a few or many times, or a class if the clone is expanded.

j_call,clone_size,d_call,v_call,cdr3_nt,cdr3_aa
TRBJ1-2,NA,TRBD1,TRBV5-4,TGTGCCAGCAGCTTGGCGTTCGGGACAGGGGGGATGAATGGCTACACCTTC,CASSLAFGTGGMNGYTF
TRBJ2-2,NA,TRBD2,TRBV7-2,TGTGCCAGCAGCTTGCTAGCGGGGGTCAACACCGGGGAGCTGTTTTTT,CASSLLAGVNTGELFF
TRBJ1-2,NA,TRBD1,TRBV12-3/TRBV12-4,TGTGCCAGCAGTTCCGGGACAGGGGGCGGCTACACCTTC,CASSSGTGGGYTF
TRBJ2-1,once,TRBD2,TRBV7-9,TGTGCCAGCAGCTTAGAAGGCTCTAGCGGGAGGCAGAATGAGCAGTTCTTC,CASSLEGSSGRQNEQFF
TRBJ1-6,NA,TRBD1,TRBV7-9,TGTGCCAGCAGCTTCCCCCCAGCCGGGACAGGGACTTCACCCCTCCACTTT,CASSFPPAGTGTSPLHF
TRBJ2-7,NA,NA,TRBV29-1,TGCAGCGTTGGCGGATCCAACTACGAGCAGTACTTC,CSVGGSNYEQYF
TRBJ2-2,few,NA,TRBV10-3,TGTGCCATCAGTGACTTAGCACAAGGCGGGGAGCTGTTTTTT,CAISDLAQGGELFF
TRBJ1-5,NA,NA,TRBV27,TGTGCCAGCAGTCCAGCGCCTGGGGCCAATAGCAATCAGCCCCAGCATTTT,CASSPAPGANSNQPQHF
TRBJ2-3,NA,TRBD2,TRBV6-5,TGTGCCAGCAGTTACGGTCTAGCGGGGTCGGGTACGCAGTATTTT,CASSYGLAGSGTQYF
TRBJ2-5,NA,TRBD2,TRBV3-1/TRBV3-2,TGTGCCAGCAGCCAGGCACCTAGCGGGGGGATTCGGAAAGAGACCCAGTACTTC,CASSQAPSGGIRKETQYF
TRBJ1-1,NA,NA,TRBV7-2,TGTGCCAGCAGCCAAACGGTTTCCACTGAAGCTTTCTTT,CASSQTVSTEAFF
TRBJ1-1,NA,TRBD1,TRBV2,TGTGCCAGCAGTATAAGACAGGGGTCTACTGAAGCTTTCTTT,CASSIRQGSTEAFF
TRBJ1-1,NA,TRBD1,TRBV7-2,TGTGCCAGCAGCTTTAACAGGGGGAACACTGAAGCTTTCTTT,CASSFNRGNTEAFF
TRBJ1-2,NA,NA,TRBV6-2/TRBV6-3,TGTGCCAGCAGTTACACGCCCGGGATCTATGGCTACACCTTC,CASSYTPGIYGYTF
TRBJ1-1,NA,NA,TRBV15,TGTGCCACCAGCAGGCCCCGAGGGATGGGTTGGACTGAAGCTTTCTTT,CATSRPRGMGWTEAFF
TRBJ2-1,NA,TRBD2,TRBV7-7,TGTGCTAGCAGCCCCCAACCCCTTACTAGCGGCTCGACAATTGAGCAGTTCTTC,CASSPQPLTSGSTIEQFF
TRBJ1-1,NA,TRBD1,TRBV14,TGTGCCAGCAGCCAAGATTGGGGACAGGGGTTGATTGAAGCTTTCTTT,CASSQDWGQGLIEAFF
TRBJ1-5,few,NA,TRBV30,TGTGCCTGGGGCAGCAGACAGAGCAATCAGCCCCAGCATTTT,CAWGSRQSNQPQHF
TRBJ2-2,NA,NA,TRBV19,TGTGCCCTGCGGGGTAACACCGGGGAGCTGTTTTTT,CALRGNTGELFF
TRBJ1-5,NA,TRBD1,TRBV5-1,TGCGCCAGCAGGGAAGGACAGGGGGGGCAGCCCCAGCATTTT,CASREGQGGQPQHF
TRBJ1-5,NA,NA,TRBV3-1/TRBV3-2,TGTGCCAGCAGCCAAAGTGGGGCGACTCAGCCCCAGCATTTT,CASSQSGATQPQHF
TRBJ2-3,NA,NA,TRBV18,TGTGCCAGCTCACTACAGGGTACAGATACGCAGTATTTT,CASSLQGTDTQYF
TRBJ1-2,NA,TRBD1,TRBV19,TGTGCCAGTATCGGTCAGGGGGCAGGTCAGGGCTACACCTTC,CASIGQGAGQGYTF
TRBJ2-1,NA,NA,TRBV6-1,TGTGCCAGCAGTGAAAACTCGGGTATTGGCAATGAGCAGTTCTTC,CASSENSGIGNEQFF
TRBJ2-1,once,TRBD2,TRBV29-1,TGCAGCGTTGGGGGGGGGACTAGCGGGTACAATGAGCAGTTCTTC,CSVGGGTSGYNEQFF
TRBJ1-4,NA,NA,TRBV10-1,TGCGCCAGCAGTGGGACACCTCCTGAAAAACTGTTTTTT,CASSGTPPEKLFF
TRBJ1-3,NA,NA,TRBV9,TGTGCCAGCAGCGTCGGGAGAGAGGCTGGAAACACCATATATTTT,CASSVGREAGNTIYF
TRBJ2-3,few,NA,TRBV4-2,TGTGCCAGCAGCCTAAGGACTAGCACAGATACGCAGTATTTT,CASSLRTSTDTQYF
TRBJ1-6,NA,NA,TRBV9,TGTGCCAGCAGCTTCGGGGAGGGGCAGGGTGGCTCACCCCTCCACTTT,CASSFGEGQGGSPLHF
TRBJ2-5,NA,NA,TRBV11-2,TGTGCCAGCAGCTTAGCGGACGGAGGGCAAGAGACCCAGTACTTC,CASSLADGGQETQYF
TRBJ1-5,NA,NA,TRBV28,TGTGCCAGCAGTTCCCAAGAGAGCAATCAGCCCCAGCATTTT,CASSSQESNQPQHF
TRBJ2-3,few,NA,TRBV11-3,TGTGCCAGCAGCACCCAGGGGGATACGCAGTATTTT,CASSTQGDTQYF
TRBJ1-5,NA,TRBD1,TRBV7-2,TGTGCCAGCAGCTTATACCCGGGACAGGACAATCAGCCCCAGCATTTT,CASSLYPGQDNQPQHF
TRBJ1-1,NA,TRBD1,TRBV7-9,TGTGCCAGCAGCGAGGACAGGGGGCATATGAACACTGAAGCTTTCTTT,CASSEDRGHMNTEAFF
TRBJ2-5,once,TRBD2,TRBV7-2,TGTGCCAGCAGCTTAGGGGTAGCGGGGGGACAAGAGACCCAGTACTTC,CASSLGVAGGQETQYF
TRBJ2-7,once,TRBD1,TRBV7-2,TGTGCCAGCAGCCCATGGACAGGGGGAAATGGCGAGCAGTACTTC,CASSPWTGGNGEQYF
TRBJ1-5,NA,TRBD1,TRBV5-8,TGTGCCAGCAGCTTGGGGGACAGGGACCGGCCCCAGCATTTT,CASSLGDRDRPQHF
TRBJ2-7,NA,NA,TRBV21-1,TGTGCCAGCAGCAAAGAATTTTGGGCATCCTACGAGCAGTACTTC,CASSKEFWASYEQYF
TRBJ1-2,NA,NA,TRBV9,TGTGCCAGCAGCGTAGCTCCTAATGGAGGGGGGGCTGGCTACACCTTC,CASSVAPNGGGAGYTF
TRBJ1-2,NA,TRBD1,TRBV9,TGTGCCAGCAGCACCGGGACAGGGAATGGCTACACCTTC,CASSTGTGNGYTF
TRBJ1-3,NA,NA,TRBV7-6,TGTGCCAGCAGCTTATCCAGCTCTGGAAACACCATATATTTT,CASSLSSSGNTIYF
TRBJ1-2,NA,NA,TRBV4-1,TGCGCCAGCAGCCGCATATCGGGTCAAGAAGACTATGGCTACACCTTC,CASSRISGQEDYGYTF
TRBJ1-5,few,TRBD1,TRBV19,TGTGCCAGTAGTCGTCGGACAGGACAAAGCAATCAGCCCCAGCATTTT,CASSRRTGQSNQPQHF
TRBJ1-2,NA,TRBD1,TRBV15,TGTGCCACCAGCACCCCGGACAGGTGGGGCTACACCTTC,CATSTPDRWGYTF
TRBJ1-2,few,NA,TRBV28,TGTGCCAGCAGTTTAGGTCAGGGTGGCAACTATGGCTACACCTTC,CASSLGQGGNYGYTF
TRBJ2-7,NA,TRBD2,TRBV28,TGTGCCAGCACCCCCCCTTCGGGGGGGCAGTACTTC,CASTPPSGGQYF
TRBJ2-2,NA,TRBD2,TRBV10-3,TGTGCCATTACTAGCGTTAACACTGGGGAGCTGTTTTTT,CAITSVNTGELFF
TRBJ2-1,NA,TRBD2,TRBV10-2,TGCGCCAGCAGTGACGGTGGTGCGGGAGAGTACAATGAGCAGTTCTTC,CASSDGGAGEYNEQFF
TRBJ1-1,NA,NA,TRBV7-9,TGTGCCAGCAGCCCAGGAGGGTCCACTGAAGCTTTCTTT,CASSPGGSTEAFF
TRBJ1-5,NA,NA,TRBV4-1,TGCGCCAGCAGCCAAGATGGGGGGATTGGAAATCAGCCCCAGCATTTT,CASSQDGGIGNQPQHF
TRBJ2-2,NA,TRBD2,TRBV18,TGTGCCAGCTCACCACAAGGAGGGAGGGCCACCGGGGAGCTGTTTTTT,CASSPQGGRATGELFF